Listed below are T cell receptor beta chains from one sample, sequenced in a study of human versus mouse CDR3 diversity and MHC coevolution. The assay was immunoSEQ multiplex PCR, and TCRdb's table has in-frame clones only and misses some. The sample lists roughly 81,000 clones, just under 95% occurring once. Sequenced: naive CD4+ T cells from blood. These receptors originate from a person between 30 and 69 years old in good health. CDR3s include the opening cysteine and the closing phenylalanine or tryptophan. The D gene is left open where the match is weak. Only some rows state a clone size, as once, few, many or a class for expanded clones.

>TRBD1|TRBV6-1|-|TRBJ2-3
CASREGGINTQYF
TGTGCCAGCAGGGAAGGGGGCATAAATACGCAGTATTTT
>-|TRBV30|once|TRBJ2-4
CAWTAGSKNIQYF
TGTGCCTGGACCGCAGGCTCCAAAAACATTCAGTACTTC
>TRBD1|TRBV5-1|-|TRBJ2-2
CASSSLPGGTGELFF
TGCGCCAGCAGCTCCCTTCCAGGGGGCACCGGGGAGCTGTTTTTT
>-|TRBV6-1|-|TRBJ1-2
CASSETRFYGYTF
TGTGCCAGCAGTGAAACCCGGTTCTATGGCTACACCTTC
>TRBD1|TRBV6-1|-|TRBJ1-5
CASGGQGYQPQHF
TGTGCCAGCGGGGGACAGGGATATCAGCCCCAGCATTTT
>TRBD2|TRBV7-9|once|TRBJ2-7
CASSLMTSGVVPSYEQYF
TGTGCCAGCAGCTTAATGACTAGCGGGGTGGTCCCGAGCTACGAGCAGTACTTC
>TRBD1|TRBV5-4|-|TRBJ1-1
CASSFPRGAANTEAFF
TGTGCCAGCAGCTTCCCCAGGGGGGCTGCTAACACTGAAGCTTTCTTT
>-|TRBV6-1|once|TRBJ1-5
CASSEASGGISQPQHF
TGTGCCAGCAGTGAAGCGTCAGGCGGGATCAGTCAGCCCCAGCATTTT
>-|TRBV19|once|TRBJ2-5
CASSLTGTRTQYF
TGTGCCAGTAGCCTAACAGGTACGCGGACCCAGTACTTC
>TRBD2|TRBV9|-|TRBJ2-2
CASSAGTINTGELFF
TGTGCCAGCAGCGCCGGGACTATCAACACCGGGGAGCTGTTTTTT
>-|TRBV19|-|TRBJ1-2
CASPRVYGYTF
TGTGCCAGCCCGCGGGTCTATGGCTACACCTTC
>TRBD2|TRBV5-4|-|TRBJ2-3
CASRLGLAGTDTQYF
TGTGCCAGCAGATTGGGGCTAGCGGGAACAGATACGCAGTATTTT
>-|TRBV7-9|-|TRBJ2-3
CASSSPGDTQYF
TGTGCCAGCAGCTCACCAGGAGATACGCAGTATTTT
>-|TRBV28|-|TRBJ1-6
CASSDILDNSPLHF
TGTGCCAGCAGTGACATTCTCGATAATTCACCCCTCCACTTT
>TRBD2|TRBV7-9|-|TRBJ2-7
CAHRGEGNEQYF
TGTGCCCACCGGGGGGAAGGGAACGAGCAGTACTTC
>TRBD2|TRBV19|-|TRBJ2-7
CASSTSGASGAYEQYF
TGTGCCAGTAGCACCAGCGGGGCTTCAGGAGCCTACGAGCAGTACTTC
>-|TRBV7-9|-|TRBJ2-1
CASSLAQGSYNEQFF
TGTGCCAGCAGCTTAGCACAGGGATCCTACAATGAGCAGTTCTTC
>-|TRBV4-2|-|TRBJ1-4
CASSQDPAGGLLEKLFF
TGTGCCAGCAGCCAAGACCCGGCGGGGGGATTGCTCGAAAAACTGTTTTTT
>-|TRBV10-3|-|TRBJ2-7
CAIMSGLGEQYF
TGTGCCATCATGTCAGGGCTAGGCGAGCAGTACTTC
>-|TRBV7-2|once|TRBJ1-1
CASSFQAPTEAFF
TGTGCCAGCAGCTTCCAGGCCCCCACTGAAGCTTTCTTT
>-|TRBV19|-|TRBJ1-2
CASSIVPVGGAYGYTF
TGTGCCAGTAGTATAGTACCGGTAGGTGGGGCGTATGGCTACACCTTC
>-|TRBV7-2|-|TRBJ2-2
CASSPPRGGELFF
TGTGCCAGCAGCCCCCCACGGGGCGGGGAGCTGTTTTTT
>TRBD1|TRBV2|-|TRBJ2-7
CATRAGQGHEQYF
TGTGCCACCCGCGCCGGACAGGGCCACGAGCAGTACTTC
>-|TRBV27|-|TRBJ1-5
CASSFTQGNGNQPQHF
TGTGCCAGCAGTTTCACACAGGGAAATGGCAATCAGCCCCAGCATTTT
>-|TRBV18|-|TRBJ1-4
CASSPRLLSEEKLFF
TGTGCCAGCTCACCACGGCTCCTAAGCGAGGAAAAACTGTTTTTT
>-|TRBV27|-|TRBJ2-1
CASSTYNEQFF
TGTGCCAGCAGTACTTACAATGAGCAGTTCTTC
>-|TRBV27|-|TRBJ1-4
CASTLQRGGGEKLFF
TGTGCCAGCACCCTCCAAAGGGGGGGTGGTGAAAAACTGTTTTTT
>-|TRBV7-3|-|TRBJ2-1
CASGGSPGANEQFF
TGTGCCAGTGGGGGGAGTCCCGGGGCCAATGAGCAGTTCTTC
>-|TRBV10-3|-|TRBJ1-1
CAISPDTIGYTEAFF
TGTGCCATCAGTCCTGACACCATCGGCTACACTGAAGCTTTCTTT
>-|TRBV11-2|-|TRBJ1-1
CASSLVRSTEAFF
TGTGCCAGCAGCTTAGTCCGGAGCACTGAAGCTTTCTTT
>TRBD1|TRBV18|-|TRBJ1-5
CASSPQSGQGAQPQHF
TGTGCCAGCTCACCACAATCGGGACAGGGCGCCCAGCCCCAGCATTTT
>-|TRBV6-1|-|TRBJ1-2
CASSGLTGYGYTF
TGTGCCAGCAGTGGCCTTACGGGGTATGGCTACACCTTC
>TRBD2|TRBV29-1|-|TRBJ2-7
CSVEVRGSSYEQYF
TGCAGCGTTGAAGTACGCGGGAGCTCCTACGAGCAGTACTTC
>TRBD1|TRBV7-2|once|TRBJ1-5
CASSLVGGGNQPQHF
TGTGCCAGCAGCTTAGTAGGGGGCGGTAATCAGCCCCAGCATTTT
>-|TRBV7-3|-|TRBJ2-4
CASSPFRGNIQYF
TGTGCCAGCAGCCCCTTCAGAGGGAACATTCAGTACTTC
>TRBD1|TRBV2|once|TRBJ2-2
CASSSGQGSTGELFF
TGTGCCAGCTCCTCTGGACAGGGGAGCACCGGGGAGCTGTTTTTT
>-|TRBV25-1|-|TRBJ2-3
CASSEYRGYTQYF
TGTGCCAGCAGTGAATATCGAGGCTATACGCAGTATTTT
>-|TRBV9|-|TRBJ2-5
CASSPSSQETQYF
TGTGCCAGCAGCCCAAGCTCCCAAGAGACCCAGTACTTC
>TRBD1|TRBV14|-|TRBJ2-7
CASSSPGTGSSYEQYF
TGTGCCAGCAGTTCCCCCGGGACAGGCAGCTCCTACGAGCAGTACTTC
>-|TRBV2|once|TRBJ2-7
CASSALEGSYEQYF
TGTGCCAGCAGCGCCTTAGAGGGATCCTACGAGCAGTACTTC
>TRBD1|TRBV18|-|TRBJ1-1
CASSPIGTGSTEAFF
TGTGCCAGCTCACCCATCGGGACAGGGAGCACTGAAGCTTTCTTT
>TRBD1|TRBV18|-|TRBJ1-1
CASSPPGQMNTEAFF
TGTGCCAGCTCACCCCCGGGACAGATGAACACTGAAGCTTTCTTT